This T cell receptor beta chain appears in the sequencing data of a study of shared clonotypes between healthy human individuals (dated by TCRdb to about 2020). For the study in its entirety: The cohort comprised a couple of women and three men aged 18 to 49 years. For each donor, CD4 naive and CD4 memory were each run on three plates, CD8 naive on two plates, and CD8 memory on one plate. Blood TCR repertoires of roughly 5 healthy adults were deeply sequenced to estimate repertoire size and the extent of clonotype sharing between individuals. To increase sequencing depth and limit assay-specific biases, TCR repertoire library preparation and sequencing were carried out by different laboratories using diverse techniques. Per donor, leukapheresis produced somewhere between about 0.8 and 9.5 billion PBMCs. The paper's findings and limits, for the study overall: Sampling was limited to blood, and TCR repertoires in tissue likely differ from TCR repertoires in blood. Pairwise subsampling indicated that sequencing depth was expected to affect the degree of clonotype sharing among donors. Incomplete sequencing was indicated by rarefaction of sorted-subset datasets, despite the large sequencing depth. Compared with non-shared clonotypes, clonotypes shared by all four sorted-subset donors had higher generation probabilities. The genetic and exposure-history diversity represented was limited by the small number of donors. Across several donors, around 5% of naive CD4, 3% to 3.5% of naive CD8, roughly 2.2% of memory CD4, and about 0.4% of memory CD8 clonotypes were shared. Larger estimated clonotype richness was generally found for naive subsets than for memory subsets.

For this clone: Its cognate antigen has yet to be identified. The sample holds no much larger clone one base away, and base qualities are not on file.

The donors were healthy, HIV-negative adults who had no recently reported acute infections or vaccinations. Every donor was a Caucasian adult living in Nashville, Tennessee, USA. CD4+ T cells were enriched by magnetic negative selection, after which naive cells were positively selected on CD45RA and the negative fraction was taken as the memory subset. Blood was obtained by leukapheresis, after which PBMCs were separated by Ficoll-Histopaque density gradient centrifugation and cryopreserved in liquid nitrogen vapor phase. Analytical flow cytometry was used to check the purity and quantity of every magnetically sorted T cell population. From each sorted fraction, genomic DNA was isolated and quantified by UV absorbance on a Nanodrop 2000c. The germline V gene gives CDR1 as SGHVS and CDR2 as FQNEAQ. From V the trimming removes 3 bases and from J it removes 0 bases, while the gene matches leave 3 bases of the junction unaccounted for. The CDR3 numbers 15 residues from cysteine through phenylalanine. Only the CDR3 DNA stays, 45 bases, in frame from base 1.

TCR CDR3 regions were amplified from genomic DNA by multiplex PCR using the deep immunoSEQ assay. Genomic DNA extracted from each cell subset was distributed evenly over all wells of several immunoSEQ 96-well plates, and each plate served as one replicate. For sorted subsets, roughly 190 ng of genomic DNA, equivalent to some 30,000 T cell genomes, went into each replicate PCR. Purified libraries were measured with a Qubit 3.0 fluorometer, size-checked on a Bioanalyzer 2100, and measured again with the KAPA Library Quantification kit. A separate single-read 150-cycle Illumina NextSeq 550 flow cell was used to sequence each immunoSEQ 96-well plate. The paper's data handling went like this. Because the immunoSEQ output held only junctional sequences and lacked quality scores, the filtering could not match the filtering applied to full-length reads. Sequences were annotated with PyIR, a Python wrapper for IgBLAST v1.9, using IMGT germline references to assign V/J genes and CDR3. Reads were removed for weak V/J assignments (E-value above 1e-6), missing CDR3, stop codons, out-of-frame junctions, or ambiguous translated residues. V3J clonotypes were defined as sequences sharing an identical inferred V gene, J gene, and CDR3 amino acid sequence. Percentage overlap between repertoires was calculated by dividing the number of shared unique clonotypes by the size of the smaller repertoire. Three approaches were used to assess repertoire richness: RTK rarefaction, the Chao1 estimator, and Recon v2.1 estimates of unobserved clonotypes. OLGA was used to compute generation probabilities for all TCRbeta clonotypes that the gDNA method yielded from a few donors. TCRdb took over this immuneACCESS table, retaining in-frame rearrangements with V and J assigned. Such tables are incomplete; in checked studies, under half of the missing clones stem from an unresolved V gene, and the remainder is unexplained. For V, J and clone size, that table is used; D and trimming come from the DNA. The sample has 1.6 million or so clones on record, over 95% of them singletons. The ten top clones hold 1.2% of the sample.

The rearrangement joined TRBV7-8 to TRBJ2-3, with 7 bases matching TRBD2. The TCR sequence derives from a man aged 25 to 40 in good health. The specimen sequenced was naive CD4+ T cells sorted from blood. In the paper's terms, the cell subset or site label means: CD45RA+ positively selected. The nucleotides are TGTGCCAGCAGCTTTTATAGCGGGAGCACAGATACGCAGTATTTT. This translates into CASSFYSGSTDTQYF.